A single sample gave rise to the 13 T cell receptor beta chains below, sequenced in a study of blood T cell repertoires in COVID-19 (dated by TCRdb to about 2020). The method behind the library was the immunoSEQ multiplex PCR assay. Not all clones reach the TCRdb copy of this immuneACCESS table, which keeps in-frame sequences only. Checked studies attribute under half of the gap to unresolved V genes and leave the rest unexplained. Recorded for this sample are about 220,000 clones; roughly 88% of them occurred a single time. Approximately 2.1% of the sample belongs to the ten largest clones. The sequencing sample was made of peripheral blood. Every receptor here comes from a man aged 25-45 years who had recovered from COVID-19.

This rearrangement joins TRBV5-4 to TRBJ2-5; 7 nucleotides line up with TRBD1. The CDR3 sequence is 15 residues long. Germline CDR1 and CDR2: SGHNT and YYREEE (reference sequence). J gave up 5 bases and V 1 base, and 8 bases lay outside the gene matches. For the CDR3, the DNA is TGTGCCAGCAGCTTGATTTCACAGGGGCTCGAGACCCAGTACTTC. Translating gives CASSLISQGLETQYF.

The chain employs TRBV5-1 and TRBJ1-2; perhaps TRBD1 as D (5 bases). Germline CDR1 is SGHRS and CDR2 is YFSETQ. CDR3 length: 13 amino acids. Trimming cost V 1 base and J 10 bases, with 14 bases left between them. The CDR3 region is CASSLWQGQDYTF. As DNA, the CDR3 is TGCGCCAGCAGCTTGTGGCAGGGCCAGGACTACACCTTC.

This chain links TRBV5-6 with TRBJ1-2; a possible D gene is TRBD1 (5 bases). The V gene's germline CDR1 is SGHDT and CDR2 YYEEEE. The CDR3 runs 14 residues. The V end lost 0 bases, the J end lost 8 bases, and 14 bases lay between the germline ends. The CDR3: CASSLGTGKRGYTF. CDR3 DNA: TGTGCCAGCAGCTTGGGAACAGGAAAGAGGGGCTACACCTTC. Variable domain in full (rest from reference TRBV5-6 and TRBJ1-2): DAGVTQSPTHLIKTRGQQVTLRCSPKSGHDTVSWYQQALGQGPQFIFQYYEEEERQRGNFPDRFSGHQFPNYSSELNVNALLLGDSALYLCASSLGTGKRGYTFGSGTRLTVV.

V and J are TRBV2 and TRBJ2-7, with D maybe TRBD2 (5 bases). V was trimmed by 1 base and J by 1 base, leaving 11 bases between them. Per germline, CDR1 SNHLY and CDR2 FYNNEI. The CDR3 spans 15 residues. The CDR3 DNA reads TGTGCCAGCAGTGAAGGTCCCCGGGGTTCCTACGAGCAGTACTTC. Its translation: CASSEGPRGSYEQYF.

This rearrangement joins TRBV18 to TRBJ1-4; 10 nucleotides match TRBD1. Looked up from germline, CDR1 is KGHSH and CDR2 is LQKENI. J gave up 4 bases and V 3 bases, and 5 bases lay outside the gene matches. The CDR3 is 16 residues long. CDR3 residues: CASSPTDRGLNEKLFF. CDR3 DNA sequence: TGTGCCAGCTCACCTACTGACAGGGGGCTTAATGAAAAACTGTTTTTT.

This rearrangement joins TRBV3-1 (or the pseudogene TRBV3-2) to TRBJ2-5; TRBD2 is a possible D gene (5 bases). The germline gives CDR1 LGHDT, CDR2 YNNKEL (reference sequence). V lost 0 bases to trimming and J lost 2 bases, with 10 bases between them. CDR3 length: 15 amino acids. The CDR3 sequence is CASSQEDSYQETQYF. The CDR3 nucleotides are TGTGCCAGCAGCCAAGAGGACTCTTATCAAGAGACCCAGTACTTC.

The gene calls are TRBV13 and TRBJ2-7, with 7 bases lining up with TRBD1. CDR1 and CDR2 from the germline V gene are PRHDT and FYEKMQ (reference sequence). This CDR3 has 13 residues. V trimming: 7 bases; J trimming: 1 base; junction bases outside the gene matches: 4. As DNA, the CDR3 is TGTGCCAGCACCGGGACAGCTTCCTACGAGCAGTACTTC. The encoded protein is CASTGTASYEQYF.

V and J are TRBV5-1 and TRBJ2-3, with D unresolved. The CDR3 extends over 15 amino acids. V was trimmed by 0 bases and J by 4 bases, leaving 12 bases between them. Germline lookup yields CDR1 SGHRS and CDR2 YFSETQ. The CDR3: CASSLAGSPPDTQYF. For the CDR3, the DNA is TGCGCCAGCAGCTTGGCCGGGTCTCCCCCAGATACGCAGTATTTT.

The gene calls are TRBV5-1 and TRBJ2-7; D is uncertain. CDR3 length: 14 amino acids. The V and J ends lost 4 bases and 3 bases respectively, with 14 bases between them. CDR1 and CDR2 (germline): SGHRS, YFSETQ. CDR3 residues: CASSPLGTLYEQYF. CDR3 DNA sequence: TGCGCCAGCAGCCCACTGGGCACACTCTACGAGCAGTACTTC.

The chain uses TRBV27 and TRBJ2-7, with D tentatively TRBD1 (6 bases). The V end was cut by 2 bases, the J end by 2 bases, with 10 bases between. The CDR3 is made up of 14 amino acids. CDR1 and CDR2 (germline): MNHEY, SMNVEV (reference sequence). The chain's CDR3 is CASSLTGFTYEQYF. Here the CDR3 DNA reads TGTGCCAGCAGTTTAACAGGGTTTACCTACGAGCAGTACTTC.

V is TRBV24-1 and J is TRBJ2-7, with TRBD1 identical over 9 bases. This CDR3 comprises 15 residues. Per germline, CDR1 KGHDR and CDR2 SFDVKD. Germline trimming cut 9 bases from V and 6 bases from J; bases unmatched to any gene: 14. The DNA of the CDR3 is TGTGCCACCTCCACCTCCGACACAGGGGGCGCCGAGCAGTACTTC. This sequence encodes CATSTSDTGGAEQYF.

The CDR3 protein is CASSLDLSRGGKNIQYF. Written as DNA, the CDR3 is TGTGCCAGCAGCTTAGATCTGAGCAGGGGAGGGAAAAACATTCAGTACTTC. The chain combines TRBV11-3 with TRBJ2-4, with D tentatively TRBD2 (7 bases). The germline V and J ends were trimmed by 0 bases and 4 bases, with 16 bases remaining between them. The CDR3 extends over 17 amino acids. The germline V gene encodes CDR1 SGHNT and CDR2 YENEEA.

The chain recombines TRBV27 with TRBJ1-3, with D uncertain. The germline V gene encodes CDR1 MNHEY and CDR2 SMNVEV (reference sequence). This CDR3 contains 13 residues. Between the trimmed V and J ends, which lost 5 bases and 0 bases, there was a span of 5 bases. The CDR3 spells CASSPLSGNTIYF. CDR3 nucleotide sequence: TGTGCCAGCAGTCCTCTCTCTGGAAACACCATATATTTT.